A single sample is the source of the 2 T cell receptor beta chains below, sequenced in a study of T cell changes during pregnancy in multiple sclerosis. Assay used: immunoSEQ multiplex PCR; TCRdb lists only in-frame clones, some missing. The repertoire has fewer than 95,000 clones, 85% to 95% of them found once; the top ten carry 2% to 2.5%. The specimen comprised peripheral blood, sampled in the third trimester of pregnancy. The receptors come from a female donor with multiple sclerosis, enrolled in a pregnancy study.

This chain joins TRBV10-3 and TRBJ2-3, with 7 bases that match TRBD1. Per the germline V gene, CDR1 is ENHRY and CDR2 is SYGVKD. The V gene end was trimmed by 2 bases and the J gene end by 3 bases; junction bases not matched to a gene: 2. The CDR3 loop spans 14 amino acids. The CDR3 DNA is TGTGCCATCAGTGAGGAGGGGGCTACAGATACGCAGTATTTT. It is translated as CAISEEGATDTQYF.

The V gene is TRBV27, the J gene TRBJ2-1; possibly TRBD2 for D (6 bases). The CDR3 is made up of 16 amino acids. With 6 bases removed from V and 1 base from J, the gap between germline ends came to 16 bases. CDR1 is MNHEY, CDR2 SMNVEV, per germline (reference sequence). Here the CDR3 DNA reads TGTGCCAGCAGGGTGGGTGGAGGGTCGTCCTACAATGAGCAGTTCTTC. This translates into CASRVGGGSSYNEQFF.